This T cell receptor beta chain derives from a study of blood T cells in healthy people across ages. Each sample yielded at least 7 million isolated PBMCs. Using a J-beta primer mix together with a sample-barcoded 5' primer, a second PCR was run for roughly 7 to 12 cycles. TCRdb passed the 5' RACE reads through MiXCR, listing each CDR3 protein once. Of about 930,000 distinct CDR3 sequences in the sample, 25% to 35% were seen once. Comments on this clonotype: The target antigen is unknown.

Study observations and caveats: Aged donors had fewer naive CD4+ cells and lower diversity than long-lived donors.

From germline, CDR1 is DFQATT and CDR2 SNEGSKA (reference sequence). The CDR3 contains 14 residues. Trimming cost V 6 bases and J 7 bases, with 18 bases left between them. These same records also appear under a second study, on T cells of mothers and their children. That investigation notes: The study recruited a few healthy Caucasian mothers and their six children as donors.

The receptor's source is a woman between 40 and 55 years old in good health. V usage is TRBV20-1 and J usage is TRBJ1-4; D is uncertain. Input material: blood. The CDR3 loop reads CSAPNAGLSEKLFF. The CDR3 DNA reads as TGCAGTGCGCCCAACGCCGGGTTGAGTGAAAAACTGTTTTTT.